This T cell receptor beta chain came from a study of blood T cell repertoires in COVID-19. In the study overall: Samples taken during acute and convalescent COVID-19 were collected in the United States, Italy and Spain. PBMCs, B-cell-depleted T cells, or T cells provided the cDNA or gDNA that made up the material.

CDR1 is SGHAT and CDR2 is FQNNGV in the germline V gene. Losses at the gene ends were 2 bases for V and 0 bases for J; bases not matched to a gene: 4. This CDR3 region has 16 residues. Original data processing: By means of reference gene primer amplification, nucleated cell counts were estimated. Generated by immunoSEQ multiplex PCR, the TCRdb table keeps only in-frame clones and is missing some. The DNA was the basis for D and trimming; V, J and clone size are from that table. The data hold 250,000 or so clones, with approximately 84% observed a single time. This clonotype was obtained from an elderly woman with acute or convalescent COVID-19. The sequenced sample consisted of peripheral blood. The chain carries TRBV11-2 and TRBJ2-1, with 7 nucleotides matching TRBD2. This chain's CDR3 is CASSLLRGSSYNEQFF. For the CDR3, the DNA is TGTGCCAGCAGCTTATTGCGGGGGAGCTCCTACAATGAGCAGTTCTTC.